A single TCR beta chain is shown here with its context. Using immunoSEQ multiplex PCR, the repertoire was profiled, and TCRdb retains in-frame clones only, with some absent. The table shows 53,000 or so clones, with roughly 80% occurring only once. The CDR3 is 15 amino acids. The junction had 9 bases not matched to a gene; V was cut back by 6 bases and J by 4 bases. CDR1 and CDR2 (germline): MNHEY, SVGAGI. The record originates from a study of OX40 agonist ivuxolimab in advanced cancers. Across the whole study: Those treated in dose escalation had hepatocellular carcinoma, melanoma, renal cell cancer or head and neck cancer. It was permissible to have had prior anti-PD-1, anti-PD-L1 or anti-CTLA-4 therapy, and approximately 38% had some.

The source was CD4+ or CD8+ T cells sorted from blood, collected in a trial of the OX40 agonist ivuxolimab. The chain uses TRBV6-5 and TRBJ1-1; 9 bases align to TRBD1. This clonotype was sampled from an adult with an advanced solid tumor such as melanoma, head and neck, liver or kidney cancer. CDR3 region: CASRSDRGRITEAFF. CDR3 DNA sequence: TGTGCCAGCAGATCGGACAGGGGTCGTATCACTGAAGCTTTCTTT.